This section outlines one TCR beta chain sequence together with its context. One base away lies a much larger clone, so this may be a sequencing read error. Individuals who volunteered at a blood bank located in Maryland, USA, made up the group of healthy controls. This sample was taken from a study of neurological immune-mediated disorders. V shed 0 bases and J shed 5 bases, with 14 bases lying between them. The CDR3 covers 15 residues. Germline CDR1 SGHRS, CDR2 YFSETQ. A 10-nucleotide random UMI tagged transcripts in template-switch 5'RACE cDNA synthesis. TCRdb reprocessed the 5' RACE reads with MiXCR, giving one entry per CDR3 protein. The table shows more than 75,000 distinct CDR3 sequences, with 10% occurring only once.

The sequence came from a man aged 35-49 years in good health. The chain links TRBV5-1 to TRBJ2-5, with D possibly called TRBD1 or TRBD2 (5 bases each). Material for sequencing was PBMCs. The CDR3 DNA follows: TGCGCCAGCAGCTTGGTTATTGGGGGTGACGAGACCCAGTACTTC. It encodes CASSLVIGGDETQYF.